A single sample gave rise to the 17 T cell receptor beta chains below, sequenced in a study of beta chain features in type 1 diabetes. Reverse transcription of all isolated RNA meant that expressed TCRB transcripts were sequenced. Clones were read by immunoSEQ multiplex PCR, and TCRdb kept only the in-frame ones, dropping some. The sample lists around 360,000 clones, roughly 12% seen once, with around 0.0099% in the top ten. General study results and limits: Across all four CD4+ subsets, people with type 1 diabetes showed modestly shorter TCRB CDR3s.

Their antigen targets remain unknown. The sequenced sample consisted of naive CD4+ T cells from blood. The receptor set was obtained from a woman under 30 with type 1 diabetes.

This clone was seen more than once but under ten times. V gene TRBV6-5 combines with J gene TRBJ2-3, with D perhaps TRBD2 (7 bases). Trimming shortened V by 6 bases and J by 0 bases, and 13 bases separated the two germline ends. The CDR3 contains 15 residues. In germline, CDR1 is MNHEY, CDR2 SVGAGI. The CDR3 DNA is TGTGCCAGCAGCGAGGGGGGGACTAGCACAGATACGCAGTATTTT. It specifies CASSEGGTSTDTQYF.

This chain joins TRBV4-3 and TRBJ2-7; TRBD2 matches 7 bases. Germline values: CDR1 LGHNA, CDR2 YSLEER. The CDR3 covers 15 residues. The J segment lost 4 bases and the V segment lost 4 bases, leaving 10 bases of the junction unmatched. The CDR3 loop is CASSPDGGSRYEQYF. In DNA, the CDR3 is TGCGCCAGCAGCCCCGATGGCGGGAGTCGATACGAGCAGTACTTC.

The rearrangement joins TRBV7-9 to TRBJ2-3; 11 nucleotides agree with TRBD1. V dropped 4 bases and J dropped 1; count of bases not matched to a gene: 1. Germline values: CDR1 SEHNR, CDR2 FQNEAQ (reference sequence). The CDR3 is 15 residues long. CDR3 sequence: CASSWGQGGTDTQYF. The CDR3 coding sequence is TGTGCCAGCAGCTGGGGACAGGGGGGCACAGATACGCAGTATTTT.

The chain links TRBV15 to TRBJ1-2; no clear D. The germline V and J ends were trimmed by 0 bases and 8 bases, with 10 bases remaining between them. This CDR3 comprises 13 residues. Germline values: CDR1 LNHNV, CDR2 YYDKDF (reference sequence). Written as DNA, the CDR3 is TGTGCCACCAGCAGAGATACCCAACGGGGCTACACCTTC. It is translated as CATSRDTQRGYTF. Complete variable domain (other parts from reference TRBV15 and TRBJ1-2): DAMVIQNPRYQVTQFGKPVTLSCSQTLNHNVMYWYQQKSSQAPKLLFHYYDKDFNNEADTPDNFQSRRPNTSFCFLDIRSPGLGDTAMYLCATSRDTQRGYTFGSGTRLTVV.

This clone was found a few times. The chain couples TRBV19 to TRBJ2-1, with D unclear. V lost 5 bases and J lost 0, with 11 bases in between. CDR3 length: 15 amino acids. CDR1 is LNHDA, CDR2 SQIVND, per germline (reference sequence). CDR3 in amino acids: CASSPDTYSYNEQFF. CDR3 DNA: TGTGCCAGTAGTCCAGACACGTACTCCTACAATGAGCAGTTCTTC.

This clone occurred a few times. The chain links TRBV29-1 to TRBJ2-5; TRBD2 matches at 10 bases. The CDR3 covers 15 residues. V was clipped by 6 bases and J by 1 base; unmatched bases: 8. CDR1 SQVTM and CDR2 ANQGSEA come from the germline V gene. In DNA, the CDR3 is TGCAGCGTAGCCGGGACTAGCGCCGCCCAAGAGACCCAGTACTTC. Its translation: CSVAGTSAAQETQYF. Supplemented by reference TRBV29-1 and TRBJ2-5, the full variable domain reads SAVISQKPSRDICQRGTSLTIQCQVDSQVTMMFWYRQQPGQSLTLIATANQGSEATYESGFVIDKFPISRPNLTFSTLTVSNMSPEDSSIYLCSVAGTSAAQETQYFGPGTRLLVL.

The V and J genes are TRBV4-3 and TRBJ1-1; weak D call: TRBD1 (5 bases). Germline assignment: CDR1 LGHNA and CDR2 YSLEER. CDR3 length: 15 residues. Between the trimmed V and J ends, which lost 0 bases and 10 bases, there was a span of 18 bases. The CDR3 DNA reads TGCGCCAGCAGCCAAGATATCGGTCAGTGGAGGGGAGCTTTCTTT. Translation gives CASSQDIGQWRGAFF.

The CDR3 reads CASRTGTESYNEQFF. The CDR3 DNA sequence: TGCGCCAGCAGGACAGGGACAGAATCCTACAATGAGCAGTTCTTC. V usage is TRBV5-1 and J usage is TRBJ2-1; 7 positions agree with TRBD1. Germline CDR1 is SGHRS and CDR2 is YFSETQ. V was clipped by 5 bases and J by 1 base; unmatched bases: 6. This CDR3 region has 15 residues.

This clone was counted a few times. The chain has TRBV9 and TRBJ1-4; D ambiguous. This CDR3 comprises 15 residues. The V end was cut by 1 base, the J end by 3 bases, with 10 bases between. Germline V gene sequence: CDR1 SGDLS, CDR2 YYNGEE. CDR3 amino acids: CASSVTPGANEKLFF. The DNA for the CDR3 is TGTGCCAGCAGCGTAACCCCGGGAGCTAATGAAAAACTGTTTTTT.

The chain carries TRBV9 and TRBJ2-7; D may be TRBD2 (5 bases). The germline V gene encodes CDR1 SGDLS and CDR2 YYNGEE. The CDR3 extends over 13 amino acids. V was clipped by 4 bases and J by 6 bases, with 14 bases between them. CDR3 in DNA: TGTGCCAGCAGCCCCAGGACCGAGGGCGAGCAGTACTTC. Amino acids: CASSPRTEGEQYF.

The table lists this clone with a few counts. This chain joins TRBV2 and TRBJ1-3, with D perhaps TRBD1 (6 bases). The CDR3 contains 13 residues. Germline V gives CDR1 SNHLY, CDR2 FYNNEI. The V gene lost 6 bases and the J gene lost 3 bases, with 9 bases spanning the gap. As DNA, the CDR3 is TGTGCCAGCAGGAACAGGGTTGGAAACACCATATATTTT. It encodes CASRNRVGNTIYF.

The genes are TRBV4-3 and TRBJ2-1; weak D call: TRBD1 (6 bases). The CDR3 sequence is 17 residues long. CDR1 is LGHNA, CDR2 YSLEER, per germline. Trimming removed 0 bases from V and 7 bases from J, with 19 bases in between. CDR3: CASSQDHRATWRNEQFF. The CDR3 nucleotides are TGCGCCAGCAGCCAAGATCACAGGGCGACTTGGAGGAATGAGCAGTTCTTC.

The V and J genes are TRBV28 and TRBJ1-2, with TRBD1 matching 7 bases. CDR3 length: 13 residues. The V segment lost 7 bases and the J segment 4 bases; nucleotides outside the gene matches: 6. Germline V lookup: CDR1 MDHEN, CDR2 SYDVKM. The CDR3: CASTGGDSYGYTF. The DNA of the CDR3 is TGTGCCAGCACAGGAGGGGACAGCTATGGCTACACCTTC.

The J gene is TRBJ2-4, the V gene TRBV6-5; 14 positions match TRBD2. V trimming: 6 bases; J trimming: 15 bases; junction bases outside the gene matches: 7. The germline V gene has CDR1 MNHEY and CDR2 SVGAGI. The CDR3 is made up of 13 amino acids. The CDR3 is CASSAGTSGSSYF. CDR3 in DNA: TGTGCCAGCAGCGCTGGGACTAGCGGGAGCTCGTACTTC.

The gene calls are TRBV5-1 and TRBJ1-1, with D tentatively TRBD1 (5 bases). V was clipped by 0 bases and J by 1 base, with 10 bases between them. The CDR3 extends over 15 amino acids. Germline loops: CDR1 SGHRS, CDR2 YFSETQ. The CDR3 is CASSLGPQGNTEAFF. The CDR3 DNA is TGCGCCAGCAGCTTGGGGCCGCAGGGGAACACTGAAGCTTTCTTT.

The J gene is TRBJ2-7, the V gene TRBV23-1; 8 nucleotides align to TRBD1. TRBV23-1 is designated an ORF whose function remains uncertain. The V and J ends lost 8 bases and 0 bases, in that order; junction bases with no gene match: 6. The CDR3 has 14 residues. The DNA for the CDR3 is TGCGCCAGCCCTCGGACAGGGAACTCCTACGAGCAGTACTTC. Protein sequence: CASPRTGNSYEQYF.

This clone was detected a few times. CDR3 region: CASQRGQAGETQYF. CDR3 sequence (DNA): TGTGCCAGCCAGAGAGGACAAGCGGGGGAGACCCAGTACTTC. The V gene is TRBV19, the J gene TRBJ2-5; 7 bases fit TRBD2. The V segment lost 9 bases and the J segment 5 bases; nucleotides outside the gene matches: 12. Germline values: CDR1 LNHDA, CDR2 SQIVND (reference sequence). There are 14 residues in the CDR3.